This T cell receptor (beta chain) was recovered during a study of PD-1 blockade in classical Hodgkin lymphoma. Background on the study: Intravenous delivery of nivolumab at 3 mg/kg to patients occurred every 2 weeks.

The time point was: cycle 4 day 1 (C4D1), after six to seven weeks of nivolumab. Each and every patient relapsed after autologous stem cell transplantation, and patients got differing brentuximab vedotin exposure. Generated by immunoSEQ multiplex PCR, the TCRdb table keeps only in-frame clones and is missing some. The sample contains 75,000 to 95,000 clones, over 80% of which appear only once. Trimming left V 1 base short and J 7 bases short, with 7 bases between. This CDR3 spans 13 amino acids. Germline values: CDR1 SGHTA, CDR2 FQGTGA. The study, taken as a whole, reports: Any patient who commenced nivolumab under 1 year after ASCT was excluded. Only CD4+ TCR diversity, not CD8+, had risen significantly by C4D1. Reports indicated that newly diagnosed patients had lower baseline TCR diversity than healthy donors did.

Concerning this clone itself: Antigen specificity is unknown.

V gene TRBV7-3 combines with J gene TRBJ2-2; D unclear. This receptor was identified in a human donor with classical Hodgkin lymphoma. Sequenced material: peripheral blood mononuclear cells (PBMCs), taken before the fourth cycle of nivolumab. The CDR3 sequence is CASSLIGSGELFF. The DNA of the CDR3 is TGTGCCAGCAGCTTAATCGGAAGCGGGGAGCTGTTTTTT.